The clone carrying this TCR beta chain was seen a handful of times. Its target is not known. The data originate from a study of T cells in Graves' hyperthyroidism and ophthalmopathy. RNA transcripts were the template for amplifying TCR beta CDR3 regions. Initially, a first-round RT-PCR of the TCR CDR3 employed the HTBI primer set. One entry per CDR3 protein, called by TCRdb with MiXCR from the multiplex PCR reads. The repertoire holds around 500,000 distinct CDR3 sequences, with approximately 15% as singletons. Clinical symptoms, serum thyroxine, TRAb, thyroid ultrasound and orbital computed tomography established diagnosis. V was trimmed by 0 bases and J by 6 bases, leaving 6 bases between them. The CDR3 sequence is 12 residues long. Germline V CDR1 and CDR2: LGHDT, YNNKEL (reference sequence). Study results and limitations: Most expanded thyroid clonotypes above 0.001 also appeared in blood.

The sequenced sample was blood. This clonotype was sampled from a woman aged 40 to 50 with Graves' hyperthyroidism. The chain joins TRBV3-1 to TRBJ2-7; D remains ambiguous. Here the CDR3 DNA reads TGTGCCAGCAGCCAAGAGAGGCTCGAGCAGTACTTC. It encodes CASSQERLEQYF.